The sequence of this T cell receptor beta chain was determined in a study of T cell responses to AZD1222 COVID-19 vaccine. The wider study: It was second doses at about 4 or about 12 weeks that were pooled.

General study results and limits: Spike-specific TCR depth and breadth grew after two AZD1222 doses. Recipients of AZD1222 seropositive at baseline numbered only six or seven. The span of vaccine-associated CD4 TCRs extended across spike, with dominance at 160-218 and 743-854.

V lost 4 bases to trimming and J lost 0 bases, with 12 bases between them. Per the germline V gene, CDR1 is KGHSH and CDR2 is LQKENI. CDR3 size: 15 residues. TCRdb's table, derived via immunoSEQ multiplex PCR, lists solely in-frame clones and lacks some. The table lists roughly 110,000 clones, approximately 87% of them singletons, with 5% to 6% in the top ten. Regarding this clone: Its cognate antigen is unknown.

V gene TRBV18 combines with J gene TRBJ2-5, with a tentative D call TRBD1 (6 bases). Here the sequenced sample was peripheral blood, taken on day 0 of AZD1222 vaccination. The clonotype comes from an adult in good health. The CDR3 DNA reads TGTGCCAGCTCACAACGCTCAGGGGACCAAGAGACCCAGTACTTC. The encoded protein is CASSQRSGDQETQYF.